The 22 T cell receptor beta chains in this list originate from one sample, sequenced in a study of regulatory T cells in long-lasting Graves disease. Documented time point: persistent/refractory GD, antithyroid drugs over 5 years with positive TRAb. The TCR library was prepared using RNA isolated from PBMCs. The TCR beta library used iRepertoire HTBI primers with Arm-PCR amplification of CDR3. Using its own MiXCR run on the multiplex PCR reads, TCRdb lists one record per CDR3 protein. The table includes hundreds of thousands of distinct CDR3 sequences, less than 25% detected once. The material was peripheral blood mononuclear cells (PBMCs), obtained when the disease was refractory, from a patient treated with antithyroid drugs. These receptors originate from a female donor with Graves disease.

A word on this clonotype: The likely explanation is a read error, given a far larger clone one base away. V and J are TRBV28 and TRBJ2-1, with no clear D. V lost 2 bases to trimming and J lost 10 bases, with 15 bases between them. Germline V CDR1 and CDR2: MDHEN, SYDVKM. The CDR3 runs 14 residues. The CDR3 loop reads CASSLLVSSYEQFF. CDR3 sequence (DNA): TGTGCCAGCAGTTTACTAGTAAGCTCCTACGAGCAGTTCTTC.

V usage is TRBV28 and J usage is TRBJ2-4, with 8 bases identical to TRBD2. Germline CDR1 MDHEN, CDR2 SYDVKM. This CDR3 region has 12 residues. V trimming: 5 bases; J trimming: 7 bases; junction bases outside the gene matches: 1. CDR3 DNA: TGTGCCAGCAGTCCGGGAGGGAACATTCAGTACTTC. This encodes CASSPGGNIQYF.

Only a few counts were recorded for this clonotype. CDR3 sequence reads: CASWKAGGPTGELFF. For the CDR3, the DNA is TGTGCCAGCTGGAAAGCGGGAGGCCCTACCGGGGAGCTGTTTTTT. V is TRBV6-2 or TRBV6-3 and J is TRBJ2-2, with 9 bases fitting TRBD2. The CDR3 totals 15 residues. The trim removed 8 bases at V and 5 bases at J, leaving 9 bases unmatched. Per germline, CDR1 MNHEY and CDR2 SVGEGT.

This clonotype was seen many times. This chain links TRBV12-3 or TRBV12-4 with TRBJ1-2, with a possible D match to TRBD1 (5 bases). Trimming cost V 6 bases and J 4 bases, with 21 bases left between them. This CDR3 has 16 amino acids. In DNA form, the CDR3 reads TGTGCCAGCAGGCTATCGGGAACCCCTGGGGGCTATGGCTACACCTTC. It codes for CASRLSGTPGGYGYTF.

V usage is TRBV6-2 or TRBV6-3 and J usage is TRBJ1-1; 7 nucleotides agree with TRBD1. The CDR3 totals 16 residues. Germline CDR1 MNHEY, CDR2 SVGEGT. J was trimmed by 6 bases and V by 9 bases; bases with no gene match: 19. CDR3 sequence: CARIFDRDLFRSEAFF. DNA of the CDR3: TGTGCCAGGATTTTCGACAGGGACCTCTTCCGTTCTGAAGCTTTCTTT.

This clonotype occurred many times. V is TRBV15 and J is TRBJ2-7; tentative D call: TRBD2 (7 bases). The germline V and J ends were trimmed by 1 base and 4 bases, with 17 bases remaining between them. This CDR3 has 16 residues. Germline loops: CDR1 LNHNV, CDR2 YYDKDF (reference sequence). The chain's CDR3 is CATSRGKGGTGYEQYF. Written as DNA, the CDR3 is TGTGCCACCAGCAGAGGAAAGGGGGGGACTGGTTACGAGCAGTACTTC.

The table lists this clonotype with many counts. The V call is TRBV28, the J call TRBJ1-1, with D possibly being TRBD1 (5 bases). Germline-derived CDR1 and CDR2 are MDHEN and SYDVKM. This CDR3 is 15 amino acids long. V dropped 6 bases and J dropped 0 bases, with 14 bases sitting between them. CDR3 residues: CASRFGRGVNTEAFF. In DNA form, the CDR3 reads TGTGCCAGCAGGTTTGGGCGAGGGGTGAACACTGAAGCTTTCTTT. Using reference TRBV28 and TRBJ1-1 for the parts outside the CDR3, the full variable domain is DVKVTQSSRYLVKRTGEKVFLECVQDMDHENMFWYRQDPGLGLRLIYFSYDVKMKEKGDIPEGYSVSREKKERFSLILESASTNQTSMYLCASRFGRGVNTEAFFGQGTRLTVV.

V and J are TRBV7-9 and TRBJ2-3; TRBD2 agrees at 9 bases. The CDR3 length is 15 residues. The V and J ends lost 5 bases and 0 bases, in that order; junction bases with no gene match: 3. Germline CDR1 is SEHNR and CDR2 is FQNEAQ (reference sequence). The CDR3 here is CASSPGLASTDTQYF. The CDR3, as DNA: TGTGCCAGCAGCCCCGGACTAGCGAGCACAGATACGCAGTATTTT.

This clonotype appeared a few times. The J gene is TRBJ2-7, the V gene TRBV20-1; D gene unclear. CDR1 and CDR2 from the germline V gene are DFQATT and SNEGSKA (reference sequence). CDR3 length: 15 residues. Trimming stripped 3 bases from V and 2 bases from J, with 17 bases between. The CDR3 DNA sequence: TGCAGTGCTAGTATCCTTGGACCCACACCCTACGAGCAGTACTTC. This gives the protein CSASILGPTPYEQYF.

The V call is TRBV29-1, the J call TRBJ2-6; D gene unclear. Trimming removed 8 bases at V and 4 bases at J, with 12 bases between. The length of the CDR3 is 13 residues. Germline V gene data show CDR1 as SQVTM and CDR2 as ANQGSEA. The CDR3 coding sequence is TGCAGCATTAAGGTCGGAGGGGCCAACGTCCTGACTTTC. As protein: CSIKVGGANVLTF.

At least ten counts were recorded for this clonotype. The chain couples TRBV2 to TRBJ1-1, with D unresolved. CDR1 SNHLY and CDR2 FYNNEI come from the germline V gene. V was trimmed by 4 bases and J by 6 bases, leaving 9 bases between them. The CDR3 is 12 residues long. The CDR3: CASSASGAEAFF. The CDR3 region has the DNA TGTGCCAGCAGTGCTTCTGGAGCTGAAGCTTTCTTT.

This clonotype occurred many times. The CDR3 region has the DNA TGTGCCAGCAGCCCTACACCGACTAGTAACACTGAAGCTTTCTTT. Its protein product is CASSPTPTSNTEAFF. The V and J genes are TRBV16 and TRBJ1-1, with no clear D. Germline V gene lookup returns CDR1 KGHSY and CDR2 FQNENV. CDR3 size: 15 residues. Trimming removed 4 bases at V and 2 bases at J, with 14 bases between.

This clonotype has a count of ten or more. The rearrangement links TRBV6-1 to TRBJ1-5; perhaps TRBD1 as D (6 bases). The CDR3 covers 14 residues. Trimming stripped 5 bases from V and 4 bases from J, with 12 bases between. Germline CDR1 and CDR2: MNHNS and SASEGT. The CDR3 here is CASSLITGNQPQHF. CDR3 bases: TGTGCCAGCAGTCTCATTACAGGGAATCAGCCCCAGCATTTT.

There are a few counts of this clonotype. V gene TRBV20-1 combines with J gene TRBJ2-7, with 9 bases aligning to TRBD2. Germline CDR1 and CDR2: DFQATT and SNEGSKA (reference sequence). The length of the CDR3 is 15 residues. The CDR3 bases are TGCAGCGCCCCCCGAGTAGCGGGAGCACGTTACGAGCAGTACTTC. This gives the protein CSAPRVAGARYEQYF.

The CDR3 loop reads CSAIVGTWEEQYF. CDR3 coding DNA: TGCAGTGCTATAGTCGGTACCTGGGAAGAGCAGTACTTC. The rearrangement links TRBV20-1 to TRBJ2-7; D is unresolved. V was cut by 4 bases and J by 7 bases, with 17 bases left in between. Germline V lookup: CDR1 DFQATT, CDR2 SNEGSKA (reference sequence). The CDR3 consists of 13 residues.

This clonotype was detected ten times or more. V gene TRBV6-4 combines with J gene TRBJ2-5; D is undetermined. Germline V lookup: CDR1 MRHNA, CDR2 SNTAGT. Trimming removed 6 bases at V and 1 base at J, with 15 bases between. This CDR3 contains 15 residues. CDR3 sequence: CASRRAVASQETQYF. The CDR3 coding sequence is TGTGCCAGCAGAAGGGCGGTGGCATCCCAAGAGACCCAGTACTTC.

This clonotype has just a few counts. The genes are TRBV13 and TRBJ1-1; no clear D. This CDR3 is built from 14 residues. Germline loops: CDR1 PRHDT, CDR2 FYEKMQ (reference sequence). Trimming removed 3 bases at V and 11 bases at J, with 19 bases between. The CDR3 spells CASSLGRVQDGAFF. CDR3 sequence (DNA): TGTGCCAGCAGCTTGGGCAGAGTGCAGGACGGCGCTTTCTTT.

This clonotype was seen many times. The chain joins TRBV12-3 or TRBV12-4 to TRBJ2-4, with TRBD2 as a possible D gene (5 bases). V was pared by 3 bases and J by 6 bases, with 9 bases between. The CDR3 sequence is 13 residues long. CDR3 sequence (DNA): TGTGCCAGCAGTTTGCCGGGGTTAAACATTCAGTACTTC. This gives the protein CASSLPGLNIQYF.

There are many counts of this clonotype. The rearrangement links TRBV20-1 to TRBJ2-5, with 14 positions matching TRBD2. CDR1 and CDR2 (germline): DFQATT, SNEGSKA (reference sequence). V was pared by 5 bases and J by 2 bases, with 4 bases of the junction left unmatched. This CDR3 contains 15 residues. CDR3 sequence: CSAGTSGRLQETQYF. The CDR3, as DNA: TGCAGTGCTGGGACTAGCGGGAGATTACAAGAGACCCAGTACTTC.

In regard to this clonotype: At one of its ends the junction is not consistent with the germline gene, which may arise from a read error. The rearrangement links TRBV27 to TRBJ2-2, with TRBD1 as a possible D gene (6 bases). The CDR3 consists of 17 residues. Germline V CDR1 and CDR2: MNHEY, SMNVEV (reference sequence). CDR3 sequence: CASSFTAGQGNTEELFF. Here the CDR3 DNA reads TGTGCCAGCAGTTTCACGGCGGGTCAGGGGAACACCGAGGAGCTGTTTTTT.

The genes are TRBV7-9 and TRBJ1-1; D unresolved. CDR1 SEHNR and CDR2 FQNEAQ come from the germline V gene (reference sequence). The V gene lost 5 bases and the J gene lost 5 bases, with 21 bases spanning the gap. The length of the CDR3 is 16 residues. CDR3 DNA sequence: TGTGCCAGCAGCCCCCTTGAAGACCTTGGGTGGACTGAAGCTTTCTTT. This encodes CASSPLEDLGWTEAFF.

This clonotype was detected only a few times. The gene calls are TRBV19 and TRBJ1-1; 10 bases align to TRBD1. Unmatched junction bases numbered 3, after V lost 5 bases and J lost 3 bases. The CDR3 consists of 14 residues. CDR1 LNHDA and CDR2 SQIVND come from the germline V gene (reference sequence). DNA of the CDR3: TGTGCCAGTAGTTTTGGGACAGGGGACACTGAAGCTTTCTTT. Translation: CASSFGTGDTEAFF.